These 12 T cell receptor beta chains came from one sample sequenced in a study of T cells expressing NK-cell markers. TCRdb reprocessed the 5' RACE reads and stores each CDR3 protein as one record, lacking DNA. This sample's clone table lists 350,000 to 450,000 distinct CDR3 sequences. The sequencing input was blood T cells: a sorted CD56 or NKG2C T cell subset, CD4+ or CD8+ T cells, or bulk PBMC T cells (not recorded which). These TCRs come from a man aged 18-69 years in good health.

The chain is built from TRBV27 and TRBJ2-7; the TCRdb call, TRBD1, lacks DNA for checking. Per germline, CDR1 MNHEY and CDR2 SMNVEV (reference sequence). This CDR3 region has 15 residues. The CDR3 protein is CASRLTGLSSYEQYF.

J is TRBJ2-1 and V is TRBV7-2; no DNA is available, so the TRBD2 call from TCRdb remains unchecked. This CDR3 region has 14 residues. Per germline, CDR1 SGHTA and CDR2 FQGNSA. CDR3 residues: CASSLPGLAIGQFF. Variable domain in full (rest from reference TRBV7-2 and TRBJ2-1): GAGVSQSPSNKVTEKGKDVELRCDPISGHTALYWYRQSLGQGLEFLIYFQGNSAPDKSGLPSDRFSAERTGGSVSTLTIQRTQQEDSAVYLCASSLPGLAIGQFFGPGTRLTVL.

The chain carries TRBV12-3 or TRBV12-4 and TRBJ1-1; the D gene TCRdb calls, TRBD1, cannot be checked with no DNA. The CDR3 contains 13 residues. CDR3 in amino acids: CASSARQGAEAFF.

The chain has TRBV27 and TRBJ2-3; TCRdb selects TRBD2, and the lack of DNA leaves this call unchecked. CDR3 length: 16 amino acids. CDR1 and CDR2 from the germline V gene are MNHEY and SMNVEV (reference sequence). CDR3 loop: CASRPGLAGVRDTQYF.

The genes are TRBV5-1 and TRBJ1-2; TCRdb outputs TRBD1, but without DNA this stays unchecked. The germline CDR1 and CDR2 sequences are SGHRS and YFSETQ. The CDR3 runs 13 residues. CDR3 loop: CASSFGQGNVYTF.

CDR3 sequence: CASSFRGPGNEQFF. The J gene is TRBJ2-1, the V gene TRBV6-5; the TRBD1 assignment by TCRdb is unverifiable without DNA. This CDR3 has 14 residues. Per germline, CDR1 MNHEY and CDR2 SVGAGI.

This chain links TRBV15 with TRBJ2-3; TCRdb's D call, TRBD1, is unchecked because there is no DNA. The CDR3 has 16 residues. CDR1 and CDR2 (germline): LNHNV, YYDKDF (reference sequence). CDR3 amino acids: CATSRDRGRDTDTQYF. Full variable domain (missing parts from reference TRBV15 and TRBJ2-3): DAMVIQNPRYQVTQFGKPVTLSCSQTLNHNVMYWYQQKSSQAPKLLFHYYDKDFNNEADTPDNFQSRRPNTSFCFLDIRSPGLGDTAMYLCATSRDRGRDTDTQYFGPGTRLTVL.

V gene TRBV2 combines with J gene TRBJ2-3; TCRdb picks TRBD2, but there is no DNA to check that call. This CDR3 spans 17 amino acids. CDR1 and CDR2 (germline): SNHLY, FYNNEI. This CDR3 reads CASSELASGGARDTQYF.

The chain links TRBV5-1 to TRBJ1-2. This CDR3 comprises 15 residues. Germline CDR1 reads SGHRS; CDR2 reads YFSETQ. The CDR3 loop is CASSLASGLNYGYTF. The whole variable domain, remainder taken from reference TRBV5-1 and TRBJ1-2, is KAGVTQTPRYLIKTRGQQVTLSCSPISGHRSVSWYQQTPGQGLQFLFEYFSETQRNKGNFPGRFSGRQFSNSRSEMNVSTLELGDSALYLCASSLASGLNYGYTFGSGTRLTVV.

The rearrangement uses TRBV5-5 and TRBJ2-5; TCRdb proposes TRBD2, but this gene call is untestable without DNA. Germline CDR1 SGHKS, CDR2 YYEKEE (reference sequence). The CDR3 runs 16 residues. The CDR3: CASSPPARGFQETQYF.

The CDR3 reads CASGGSETQYF. The chain joins TRBV12-3 or TRBV12-4 to TRBJ2-5; the D call of TRBD1 rests on TCRdb alone, since no DNA is present to check it. The CDR3 spans 11 residues.

This chain links TRBV6-1 with TRBJ2-4; TCRdb gives TRBD1 as the D gene, but with no DNA this cannot be confirmed. The CDR3 consists of 14 residues. Germline V CDR1 and CDR2: MNHNS, SASEGT. CDR3 sequence reads: CASRRQGAKNIQYF.